This entry lists 3 T cell receptor beta chains sequenced from one sample in a study of shared clonotypes between healthy human individuals. Profiling relied on immunoSEQ multiplex PCR, and the TCRdb table lists in-frame clones only, not all of them. Of 1.5 million to 2.5 million clones listed, over 85% are singletons. As defined, naive CD8 cells were CD45RO-negative and positively selected for CCR7, with terminally differentiated effector memory CD45RA+ cells excluded. The source material was naive CD8+ T cells sorted from blood. These receptors came from a man aged 18 to 29 in good health.

The rearrangement joins TRBV27 to TRBJ2-1, with D possibly matching TRBD2 (5 bases). Trimming shortened V by 6 bases and J by 9 bases, and 18 bases separated the two germline ends. The CDR3 has 14 residues. Germline CDR1 and CDR2: MNHEY and SMNVEV (reference sequence). CDR3 coding DNA: TGTGCCAGCAGCCTCACAGTGGGGAGCTTTGAGCAGTTCTTC. Amino acids: CASSLTVGSFEQFF.

The gene calls are TRBV19 and TRBJ1-1; D is unclear. Trimming removed 7 bases at V and 4 bases at J, with 10 bases between. Germline values: CDR1 LNHDA, CDR2 SQIVND (reference sequence). The CDR3 has 12 amino acids. CDR3 protein: CASKGALTEAFF. CDR3 sequence (DNA): TGTGCCAGTAAGGGAGCCCTCACTGAAGCTTTCTTT.

CDR3 residues: CASSFWGQAERTSGYNEQFF. The DNA for the CDR3 is TGTGCCAGCAGTTTTTGGGGACAGGCAGAACGGACTAGCGGTTACAATGAGCAGTTCTTC. The chain couples TRBV28 to TRBJ2-1, with 10 positions matching TRBD2. This CDR3 is built from 20 residues. Germline V gives CDR1 MDHEN, CDR2 SYDVKM. With V trimmed by 3 bases and J by 4 bases, 18 bases remained unmatched.